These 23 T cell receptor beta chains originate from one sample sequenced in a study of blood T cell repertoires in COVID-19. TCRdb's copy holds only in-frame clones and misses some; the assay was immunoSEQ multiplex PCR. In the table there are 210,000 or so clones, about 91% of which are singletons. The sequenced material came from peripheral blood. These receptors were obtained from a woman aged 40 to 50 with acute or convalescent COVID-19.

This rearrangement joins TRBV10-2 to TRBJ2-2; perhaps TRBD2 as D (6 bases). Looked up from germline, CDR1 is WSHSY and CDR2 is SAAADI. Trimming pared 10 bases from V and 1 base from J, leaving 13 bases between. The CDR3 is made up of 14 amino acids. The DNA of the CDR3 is TGCGCCACCGGGACTTTCAAGAACACCGGGGAGCTGTTTTTT. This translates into CATGTFKNTGELFF.

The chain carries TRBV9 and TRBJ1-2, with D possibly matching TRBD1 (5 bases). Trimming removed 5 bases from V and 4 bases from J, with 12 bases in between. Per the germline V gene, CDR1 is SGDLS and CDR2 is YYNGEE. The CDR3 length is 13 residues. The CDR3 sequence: CASSPRDFYGYTF. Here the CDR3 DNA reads TGTGCCAGCAGTCCCAGGGATTTCTATGGCTACACCTTC.

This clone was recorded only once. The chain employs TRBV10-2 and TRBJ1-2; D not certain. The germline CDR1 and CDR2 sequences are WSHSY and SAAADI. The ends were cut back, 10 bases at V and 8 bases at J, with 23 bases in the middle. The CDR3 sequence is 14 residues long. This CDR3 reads CATDSGSPGSGYTF. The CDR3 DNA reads TGCGCCACCGATAGCGGCTCACCTGGGAGCGGCTACACCTTC.

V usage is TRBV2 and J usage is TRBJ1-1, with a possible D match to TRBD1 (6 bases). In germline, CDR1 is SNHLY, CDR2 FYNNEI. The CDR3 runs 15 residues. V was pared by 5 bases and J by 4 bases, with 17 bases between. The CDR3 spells CASSLGPQGATEAFF. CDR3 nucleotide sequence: TGTGCCAGCAGTCTAGGGCCACAGGGTGCCACTGAAGCTTTCTTT.

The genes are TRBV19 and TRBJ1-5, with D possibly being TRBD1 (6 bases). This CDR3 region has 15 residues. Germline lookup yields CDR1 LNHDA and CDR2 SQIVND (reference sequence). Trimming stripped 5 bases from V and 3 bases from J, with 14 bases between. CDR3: CASSSQQGSNQPQHF. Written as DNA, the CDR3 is TGTGCCAGTAGTTCGCAACAGGGTTCCAATCAGCCCCAGCATTTT.

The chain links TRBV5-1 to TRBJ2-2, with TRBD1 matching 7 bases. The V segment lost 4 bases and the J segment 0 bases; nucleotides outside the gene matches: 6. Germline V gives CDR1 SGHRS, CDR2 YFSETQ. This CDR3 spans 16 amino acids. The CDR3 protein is CASSTTGTANTGELFF. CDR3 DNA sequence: TGCGCCAGCAGCACCACCGGGACAGCGAACACCGGGGAGCTGTTTTTT.

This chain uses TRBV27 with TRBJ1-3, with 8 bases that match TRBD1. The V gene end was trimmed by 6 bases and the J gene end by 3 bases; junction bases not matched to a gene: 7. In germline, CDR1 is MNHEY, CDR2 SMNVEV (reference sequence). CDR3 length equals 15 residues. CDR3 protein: CASRLRQGFGNTIYF. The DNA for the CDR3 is TGTGCCAGCAGATTACGACAGGGGTTTGGAAACACCATATATTTT.

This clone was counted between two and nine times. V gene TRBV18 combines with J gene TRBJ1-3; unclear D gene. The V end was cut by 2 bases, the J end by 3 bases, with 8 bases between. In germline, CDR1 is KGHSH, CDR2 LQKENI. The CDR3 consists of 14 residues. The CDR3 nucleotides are TGTGCCAGCTCACCAGGAGGGTATGGAAACACCATATATTTT. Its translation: CASSPGGYGNTIYF.

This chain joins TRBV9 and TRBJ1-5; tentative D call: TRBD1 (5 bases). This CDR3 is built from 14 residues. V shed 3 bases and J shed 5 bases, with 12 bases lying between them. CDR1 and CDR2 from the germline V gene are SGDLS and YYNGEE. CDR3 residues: CASSAGGTHQPQHF. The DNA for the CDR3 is TGTGCCAGCAGCGCGGGGGGGACTCATCAGCCCCAGCATTTT.

Here the CDR3 reads CASSLGEGASSYEQYV. DNA for the CDR3: TGCGCCAGCAGCTTGGGTGAGGGGGCCAGCTCCTACGAGCAGTACGTC. The rearrangement links TRBV5-1 to TRBJ2-7, with TRBD1 matching over 7 bases. Germline CDR1 reads SGHRS; CDR2 reads YFSETQ. The CDR3 runs 16 residues. The V segment lost 0 bases and the J segment 0 bases; nucleotides outside the gene matches: 6.

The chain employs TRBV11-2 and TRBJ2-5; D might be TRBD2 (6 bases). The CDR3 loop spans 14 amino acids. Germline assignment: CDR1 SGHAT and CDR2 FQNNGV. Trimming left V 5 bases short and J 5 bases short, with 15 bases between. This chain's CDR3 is CASSLEWAGETQYF. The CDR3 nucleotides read TGTGCCAGCAGCCTTGAGTGGGCGGGGGAGACCCAGTACTTC. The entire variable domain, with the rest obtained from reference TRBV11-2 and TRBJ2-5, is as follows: EAGVAQSPRYKIIEKRQSVAFWCNPISGHATLYWYQQILGQGPKLLIQFQNNGVVDDSQLPKDRFSAERLKGVDSTLKIQPAKLEDSAVYLCASSLEWAGETQYFGPGTRLLVL.

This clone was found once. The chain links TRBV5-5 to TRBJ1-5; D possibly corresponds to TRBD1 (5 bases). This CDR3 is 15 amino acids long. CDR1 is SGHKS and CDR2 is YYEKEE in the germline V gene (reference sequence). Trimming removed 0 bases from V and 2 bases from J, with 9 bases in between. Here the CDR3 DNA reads TGTGCCAGCAGCTTGGCGGGGGTTGGCAATCAGCCCCAGCATTTT. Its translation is CASSLAGVGNQPQHF.

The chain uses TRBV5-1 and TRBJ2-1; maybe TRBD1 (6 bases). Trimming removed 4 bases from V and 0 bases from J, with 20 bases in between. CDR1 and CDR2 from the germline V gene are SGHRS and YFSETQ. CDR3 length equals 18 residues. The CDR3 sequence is CASSPGQRSSISYNEQFF. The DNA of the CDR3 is TGCGCCAGCAGCCCCGGACAGAGGTCATCCATCTCCTACAATGAGCAGTTCTTC.

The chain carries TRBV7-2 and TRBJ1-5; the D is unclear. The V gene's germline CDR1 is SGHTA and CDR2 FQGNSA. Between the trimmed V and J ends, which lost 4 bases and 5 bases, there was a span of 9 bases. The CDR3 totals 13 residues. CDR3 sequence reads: CASSSAGYQPQHF. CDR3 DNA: TGTGCCAGCAGCTCCGCCGGTTATCAGCCCCAGCATTTT.

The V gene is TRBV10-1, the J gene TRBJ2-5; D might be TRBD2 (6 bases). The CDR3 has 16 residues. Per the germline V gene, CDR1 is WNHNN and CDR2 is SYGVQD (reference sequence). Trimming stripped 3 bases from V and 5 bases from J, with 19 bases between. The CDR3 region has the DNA TGCGCCAGCAGTGAAGGGACTGGGGTGTCTGGCGAGACCCAGTACTTC. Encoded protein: CASSEGTGVSGETQYF.

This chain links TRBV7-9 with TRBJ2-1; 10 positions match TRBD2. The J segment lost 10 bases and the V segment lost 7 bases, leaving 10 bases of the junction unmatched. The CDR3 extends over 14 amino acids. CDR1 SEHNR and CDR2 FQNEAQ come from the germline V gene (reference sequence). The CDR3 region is CASTGWVSGGEQFF. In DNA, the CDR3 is TGTGCCAGCACCGGATGGGTTAGCGGGGGGGAGCAGTTCTTC.

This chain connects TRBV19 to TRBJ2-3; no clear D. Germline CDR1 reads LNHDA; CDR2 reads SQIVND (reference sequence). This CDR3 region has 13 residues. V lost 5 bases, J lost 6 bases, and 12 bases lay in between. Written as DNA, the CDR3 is TGTGCCAGTAGTTTCGCGAACCCGGATACGCAGTATTTT. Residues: CASSFANPDTQYF.

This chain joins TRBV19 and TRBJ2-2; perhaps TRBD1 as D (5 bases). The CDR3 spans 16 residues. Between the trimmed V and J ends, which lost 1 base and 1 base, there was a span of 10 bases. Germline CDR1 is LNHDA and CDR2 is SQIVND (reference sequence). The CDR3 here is CASSIADSMNTGELFF. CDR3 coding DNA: TGTGCCAGTAGTATAGCCGACAGCATGAACACCGGGGAGCTGTTTTTT.

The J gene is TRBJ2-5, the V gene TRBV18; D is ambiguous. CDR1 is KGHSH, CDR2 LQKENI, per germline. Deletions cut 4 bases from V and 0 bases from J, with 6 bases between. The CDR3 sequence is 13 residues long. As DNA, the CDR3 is TGTGCCAGCTCACTCTCCTACCAAGAGACCCAGTACTTC. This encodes CASSLSYQETQYF.

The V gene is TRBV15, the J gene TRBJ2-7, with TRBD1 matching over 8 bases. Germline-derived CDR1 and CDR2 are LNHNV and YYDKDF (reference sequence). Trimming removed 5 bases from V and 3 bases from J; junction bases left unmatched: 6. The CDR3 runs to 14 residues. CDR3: CATSARQGLYEQYV. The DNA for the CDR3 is TGTGCCACCAGCGCTCGACAGGGGCTCTACGAGCAGTACGTC.

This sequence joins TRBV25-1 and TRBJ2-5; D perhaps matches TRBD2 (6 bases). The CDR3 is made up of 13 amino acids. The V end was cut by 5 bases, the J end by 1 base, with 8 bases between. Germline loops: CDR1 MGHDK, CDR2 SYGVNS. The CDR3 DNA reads TGTGCCAGCAGTCGGGACTCCCAAGAGACCCAGTACTTC. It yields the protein CASSRDSQETQYF.

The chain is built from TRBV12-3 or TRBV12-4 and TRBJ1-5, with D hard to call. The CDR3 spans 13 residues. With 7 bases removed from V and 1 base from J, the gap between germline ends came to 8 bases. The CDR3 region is CASTPQSNQPQHF. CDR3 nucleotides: TGTGCCAGCACACCGCAGAGCAATCAGCCCCAGCATTTT.

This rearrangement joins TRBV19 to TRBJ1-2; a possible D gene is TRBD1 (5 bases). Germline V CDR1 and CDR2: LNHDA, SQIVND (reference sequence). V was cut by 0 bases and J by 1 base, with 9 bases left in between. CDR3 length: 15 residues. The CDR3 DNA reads TGTGCCAGTAGTATAGATAACAGGATTAACTATGGCTACACCTTC. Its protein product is CASSIDNRINYGYTF.